Sequencing of this TCR beta chain was carried out in a study of tumor and adjacent non-tumor tissue in lung cancer. Study as a whole: Patients comprised about a dozen adenocarcinoma, a couple of squamous cell carcinoma and 1 small cell lung cancer.

No cell sorting was done before RNA was extracted from the tissue. A modified ARM-PCR protocol with three rounds of nested PCR amplified TCRbeta. MiXCR was run by TCRdb on the multiplex PCR reads, yielding one entry per CDR3 protein. Of fewer than 120,000 distinct CDR3 sequences in the sample, 84% were seen once. The germline gives CDR1 SGHDT, CDR2 YYEEEE. CDR3 length: 16 residues. Comments on this clonotype: Its antigen is not identified. At one end, the junction sequence differs from germline, possibly due to a read error.

Points from the study as a whole: Tumor repertoires had a smaller top 100 clone share than normal lung. Patients with more diverse tumor TCRs had worse survival. Tumor tissue had significantly higher TCR diversity than normal lung.

This TCR derives from a man between 65 and 85 years old with non-small cell lung cancer. The sequenced material came from lung tumor tissue. The rearrangement uses TRBV5-6 and TRBJ2-7, with D perhaps matching TRBD1 or TRBD2 (5 bases each). The CDR3 sequence: CASSLGPGSIAYEQYF. The CDR3 DNA is TGTGCCAGCAGTTTGGGACCGGGTTCGATTGCCTACGAGCAGTACTTC. The full variable domain, completed using reference TRBV5-6 and TRBJ2-7, is DAGVTQSPTHLIKTRGQQVTLRCSPKSGHDTVSWYQQALGQGPQFIFQYYEEEERQRGNFPDRFSGHQFPNYSSELNVNALLLGDSALYLCASSLGPGSIAYEQYFGPGTRLTVT.